The 5 T cell receptor beta chains below come from one sample, sequenced in a study of T cell responses to AZD1222 COVID-19 vaccine. The table came from immunoSEQ multiplex PCR; TCRdb's copy has only in-frame clones and leaves some out. This table holds about 160,000 clones, 94% found once. The sample was peripheral blood, taken on day 0 of AZD1222 vaccination. Every receptor here comes from an adult in good health.

The CDR3: CASSTGQGADTQYF. The CDR3 nucleotides are TGTGCCAGCAGCACCGGACAGGGCGCAGATACGCAGTATTTT. This chain connects TRBV5-6 to TRBJ2-3, with 8 bases that match TRBD1. This CDR3 comprises 14 residues. Trimming took 4 bases from V and 4 from J; bases not matched to a gene: 5. Germline loops: CDR1 SGHDT, CDR2 YYEEEE.

The chain combines TRBV6-5 with TRBJ2-1; either TRBD1 or TRBD2 may fit D (5 bases each). Germline V gene sequence: CDR1 MNHEY, CDR2 SVGAGI. The CDR3 totals 15 residues. V was clipped by 0 bases and J by 4 bases, with 10 bases between them. The chain's CDR3 is CASSYSGERYNEQFF. The CDR3 DNA is TGTGCCAGCAGTTACTCAGGGGAGAGGTACAATGAGCAGTTCTTC.

The V call is TRBV24-1, the J call TRBJ2-3, with D maybe TRBD1 (6 bases). The CDR3 spans 15 residues. The germline V and J ends were trimmed by 1 base and 2 bases, with 9 bases remaining between them. Germline lookup yields CDR1 KGHDR and CDR2 SFDVKD. The CDR3 DNA reads as TGTGCCACCAGTGATTTCAGGGGTGACACAGATACGCAGTATTTT. This codes for CATSDFRGDTDTQYF.

This chain connects TRBV20-1 to TRBJ2-7, with D uncertain. Per germline, CDR1 DFQATT and CDR2 SNEGSKA (reference sequence). This CDR3 contains 11 residues. Trimming removed 3 bases at V and 5 bases at J, with 8 bases between. The CDR3 DNA reads as TGCAGTGCTAGTGTAGGGCACGAGCAGTACGTC. It yields the protein CSASVGHEQYV.

This chain joins TRBV5-6 and TRBJ1-2; TRBD1 might be the D (6 bases). Germline V lookup: CDR1 SGHDT, CDR2 YYEEEE. This CDR3 is 14 amino acids long. V lost 4 bases and J lost 0, with 10 bases in between. The CDR3 sequence is CASSTGSANYGYTF. The CDR3 DNA sequence: TGTGCCAGCAGCACAGGGTCAGCTAACTATGGCTACACCTTC.